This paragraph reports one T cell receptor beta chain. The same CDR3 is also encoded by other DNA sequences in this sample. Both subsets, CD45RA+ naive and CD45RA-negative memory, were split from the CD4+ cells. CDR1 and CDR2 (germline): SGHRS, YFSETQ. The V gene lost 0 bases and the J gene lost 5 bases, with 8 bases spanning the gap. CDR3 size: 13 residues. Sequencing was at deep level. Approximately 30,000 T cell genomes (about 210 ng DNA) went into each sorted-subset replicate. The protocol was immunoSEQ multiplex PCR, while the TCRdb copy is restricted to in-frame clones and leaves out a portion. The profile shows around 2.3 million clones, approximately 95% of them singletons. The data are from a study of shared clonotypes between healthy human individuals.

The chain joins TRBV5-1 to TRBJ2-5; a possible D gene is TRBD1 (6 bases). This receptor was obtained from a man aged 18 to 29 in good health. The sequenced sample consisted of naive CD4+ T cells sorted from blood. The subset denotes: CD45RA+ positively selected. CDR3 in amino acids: CASSLDRAETQYF. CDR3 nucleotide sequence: TGCGCCAGCAGCTTGGACAGGGCTGAGACCCAGTACTTC.